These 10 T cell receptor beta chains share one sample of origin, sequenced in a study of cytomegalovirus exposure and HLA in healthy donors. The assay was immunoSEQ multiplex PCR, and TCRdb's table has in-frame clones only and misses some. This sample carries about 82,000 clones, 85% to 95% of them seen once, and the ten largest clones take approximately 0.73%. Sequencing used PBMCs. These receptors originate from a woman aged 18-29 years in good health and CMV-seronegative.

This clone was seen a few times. CDR3 amino acids: CASSLGPTRPLHF. DNA of the CDR3: TGTGCCAGCAGCTTGGGACCGACAAGGCCCCTCCACTTT. The chain links TRBV5-6 to TRBJ1-6; D is ambiguous. V was trimmed by 0 bases and J by 13 bases, leaving 11 bases between them. From germline, CDR1 is SGHDT and CDR2 YYEEEE. There are 13 residues in the CDR3. Drawing the rest from reference TRBV5-6 and TRBJ1-6, the complete variable domain is DAGVTQSPTHLIKTRGQQVTLRCSPKSGHDTVSWYQQALGQGPQFIFQYYEEEERQRGNFPDRFSGHQFPNYSSELNVNALLLGDSALYLCASSLGPTRPLHFGNGTRLTVT.

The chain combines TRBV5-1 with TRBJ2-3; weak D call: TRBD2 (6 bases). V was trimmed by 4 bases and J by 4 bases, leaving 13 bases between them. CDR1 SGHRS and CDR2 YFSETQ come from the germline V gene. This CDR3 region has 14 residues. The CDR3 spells CASSPGVLADTQYF. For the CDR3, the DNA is TGCGCCAGCAGCCCGGGAGTATTGGCAGATACGCAGTATTTT.

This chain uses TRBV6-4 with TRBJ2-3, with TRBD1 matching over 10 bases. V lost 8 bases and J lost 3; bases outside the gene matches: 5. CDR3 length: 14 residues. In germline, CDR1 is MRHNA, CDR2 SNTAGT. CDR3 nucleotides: TGTGCCAGCGCGAGACAGGGGGCGACAGATACGCAGTATTTT. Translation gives CASARQGATDTQYF.

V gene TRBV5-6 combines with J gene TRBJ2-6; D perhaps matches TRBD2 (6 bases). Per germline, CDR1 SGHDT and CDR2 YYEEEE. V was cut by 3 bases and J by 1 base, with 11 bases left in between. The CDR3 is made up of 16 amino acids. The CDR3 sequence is CASSSDGLSGANVLTF. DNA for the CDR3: TGTGCCAGCAGCTCGGACGGACTATCTGGGGCCAACGTCCTGACTTTC.

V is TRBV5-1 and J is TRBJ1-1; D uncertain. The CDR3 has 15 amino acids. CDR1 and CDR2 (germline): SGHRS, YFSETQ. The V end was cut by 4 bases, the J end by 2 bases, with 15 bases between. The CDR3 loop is CASSPPRGFNTEAFF. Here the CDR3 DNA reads TGCGCCAGCAGCCCGCCAAGAGGCTTTAACACTGAAGCTTTCTTT.

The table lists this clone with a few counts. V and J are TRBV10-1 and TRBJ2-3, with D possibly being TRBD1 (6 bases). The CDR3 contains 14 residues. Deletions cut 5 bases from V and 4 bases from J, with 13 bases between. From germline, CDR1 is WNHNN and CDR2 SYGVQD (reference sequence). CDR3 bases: TGCGCCAGCAGTCAGGGGCTAGAGGCAGATACGCAGTATTTT. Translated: CASSQGLEADTQYF.

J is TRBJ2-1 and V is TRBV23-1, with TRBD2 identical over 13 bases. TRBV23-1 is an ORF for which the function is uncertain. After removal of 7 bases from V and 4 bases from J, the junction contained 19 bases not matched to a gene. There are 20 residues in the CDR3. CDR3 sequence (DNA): TGCGCCAGCACCCACCCCCGATCACTAGCGGGAGGGAATCAGTACAATGAGCAGTTCTTC. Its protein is CASTHPRSLAGGNQYNEQFF.

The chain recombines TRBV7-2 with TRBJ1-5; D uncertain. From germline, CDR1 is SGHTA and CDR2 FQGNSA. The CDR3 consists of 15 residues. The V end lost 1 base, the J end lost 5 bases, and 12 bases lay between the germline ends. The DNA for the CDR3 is TGTGCCAGCAGCTTAGTGTTGAGGGCTCATCAGCCCCAGCATTTT. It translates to CASSLVLRAHQPQHF.

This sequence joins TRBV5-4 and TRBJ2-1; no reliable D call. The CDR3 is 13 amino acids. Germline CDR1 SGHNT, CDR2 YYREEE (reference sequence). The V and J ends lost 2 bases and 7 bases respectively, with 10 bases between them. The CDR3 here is CASSFLLENEQFF. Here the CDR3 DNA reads TGTGCCAGCAGCTTTCTTCTGGAGAATGAGCAGTTCTTC.

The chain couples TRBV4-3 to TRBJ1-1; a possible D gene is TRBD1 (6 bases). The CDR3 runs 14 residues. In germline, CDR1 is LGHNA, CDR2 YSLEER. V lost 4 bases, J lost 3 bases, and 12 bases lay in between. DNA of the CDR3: TGCGCCAGCAGCCGCGGACAGTTGGACACTGAAGCTTTCTTT. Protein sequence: CASSRGQLDTEAFF.